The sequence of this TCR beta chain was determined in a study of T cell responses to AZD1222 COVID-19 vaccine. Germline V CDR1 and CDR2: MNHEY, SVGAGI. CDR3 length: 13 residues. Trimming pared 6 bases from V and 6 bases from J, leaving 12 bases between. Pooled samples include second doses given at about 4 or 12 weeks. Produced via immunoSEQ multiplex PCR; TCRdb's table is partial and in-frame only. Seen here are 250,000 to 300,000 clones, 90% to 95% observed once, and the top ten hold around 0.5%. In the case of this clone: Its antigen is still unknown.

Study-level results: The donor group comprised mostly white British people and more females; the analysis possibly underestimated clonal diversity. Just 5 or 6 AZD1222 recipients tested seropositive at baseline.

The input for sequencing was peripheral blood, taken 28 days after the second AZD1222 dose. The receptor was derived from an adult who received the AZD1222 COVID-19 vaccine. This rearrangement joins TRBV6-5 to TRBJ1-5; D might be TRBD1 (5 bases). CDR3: CASRGGFGQPQHF. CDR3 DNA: TGTGCCAGCAGGGGGGGATTCGGTCAGCCCCAGCATTTT.